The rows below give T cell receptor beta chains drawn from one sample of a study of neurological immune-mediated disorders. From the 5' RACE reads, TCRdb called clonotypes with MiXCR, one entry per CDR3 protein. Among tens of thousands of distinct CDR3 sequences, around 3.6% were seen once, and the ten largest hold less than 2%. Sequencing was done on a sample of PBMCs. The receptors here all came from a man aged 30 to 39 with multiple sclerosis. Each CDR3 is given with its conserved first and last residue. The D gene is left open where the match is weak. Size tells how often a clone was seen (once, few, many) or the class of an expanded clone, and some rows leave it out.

CDR3 DNA: TGTGCCAGCAGCTTAGGGACTAGCTTCGAGGCCAAAAACATTCAGTACTTC
CDR3 protein: CASSLGTSFEAKNIQYF
D gene: TRBD2
J gene: TRBJ2-4
V gene: TRBV11-1
clone size: many

CDR3 DNA: TGCGCCAGCATGGGGACAGGGGGCAGCGGGGAGCTGTTTTTT
CDR3 protein: CASMGTGGSGELFF
D gene: TRBD1
J gene: TRBJ2-2
V gene: TRBV5-1
clone size: few

CDR3 DNA: TGCAGTGCTTTGTCGACAGGGAAACAGGGAAAGGGCTACACCTTC
CDR3 protein: CSALSTGKQGKGYTF
D gene: TRBD1
J gene: TRBJ1-2
V gene: TRBV20-1
clone size: many

CDR3 DNA: TGTGCCAGCAGTGACTCTTCAGCGGGAGGGCCCAATGAGCAGTTCTTC
CDR3 protein: CASSDSSAGGPNEQFF
D gene: TRBD2
J gene: TRBJ2-1
V gene: TRBV6-4
clone size: few

CDR3 DNA: TGTGCCAGCAGCTTATGGGGCAGGGCGGATAATTCACCCCTCCACTTT
CDR3 protein: CASSLWGRADNSPLHF
D gene: .
J gene: TRBJ1-6
V gene: TRBV7-9
clone size: many

CDR3 DNA: TGTGCCAGCTCACCACTAGGGCAGAGAATGAACACTGAAGCTTTCTTT
CDR3 protein: CASSPLGQRMNTEAFF
D gene: .
J gene: TRBJ1-1
V gene: TRBV18
clone size: many

CDR3 DNA: TGTGCCAGCAGCTCGCCTAGCGGCCTAGCCAAAAACATTCAGTACTTC
CDR3 protein: CASSSPSGLAKNIQYF
D gene: TRBD2
J gene: TRBJ2-4
V gene: TRBV7-9
clone size: many

CDR3 DNA: TGCAGTGCTAGAGAAACTACCCAAGAGACCCAGTACTTC
CDR3 protein: CSARETTQETQYF
D gene: .
J gene: TRBJ2-5
V gene: TRBV20-1
clone size: many

CDR3 DNA: TGTGCCAGCAGTTCGACAGGGTTCTCCTACGAGCAGTACTTC
CDR3 protein: CASSSTGFSYEQYF
D gene: TRBD1
J gene: TRBJ2-7
V gene: TRBV12-3/TRBV12-4
clone size: many

CDR3 DNA: TGTGCCAGCAGCCAGGGACCAGGCAATGAGCAGTTCTTC
CDR3 protein: CASSQGPGNEQFF
D gene: .
J gene: TRBJ2-1
V gene: TRBV7-7
clone size: many

CDR3 DNA: TGTGCCAGCAGCGTAGTATTGGATGAGACCCAGTACTTC
CDR3 protein: CASSVVLDETQYF
D gene: .
J gene: TRBJ2-5
V gene: TRBV9
clone size: medium-sized

CDR3 DNA: TGCGCCAGCACGTTGAACACTGAAGCTTTCTTT
CDR3 protein: CASTLNTEAFF
D gene: .
J gene: TRBJ1-1
V gene: TRBV5-1
clone size: .

CDR3 DNA: TGTGCCAGCAGCCGGAACAGGGGAGGGGAAAAACTGTTTTTT
CDR3 protein: CASSRNRGGEKLFF
D gene: TRBD1
J gene: TRBJ1-4
V gene: TRBV13
clone size: many

CDR3 DNA: TGTGCCAGCAGACTCGGAAATGAGCAGTTCTTC
CDR3 protein: CASRLGNEQFF
D gene: .
J gene: TRBJ2-1
V gene: TRBV3-1
clone size: .

CDR3 DNA: TGTGCCAGCAGTTTAGGGCAGCTTGAAGCTTTCTTT
CDR3 protein: CASSLGQLEAFF
D gene: .
J gene: TRBJ1-1
V gene: TRBV12-3/TRBV12-4
clone size: many

CDR3 DNA: TGTGCCAGCAGCCTGGGGACAACGCAAGAGACCCAGTACTTC
CDR3 protein: CASSLGTTQETQYF
D gene: .
J gene: TRBJ2-5
V gene: TRBV7-9
clone size: many

CDR3 DNA: TGCGCCAGCAGTGAGTGGGGACAGGGGGCCGAGCAGTACTTC
CDR3 protein: CASSEWGQGAEQYF
D gene: TRBD1
J gene: TRBJ2-7
V gene: TRBV10-1
clone size: many

CDR3 DNA: TGCGCCAGCAGCTTGGACACAGGGGAAGAGACCCAGTACTTC
CDR3 protein: CASSLDTGEETQYF
D gene: TRBD1
J gene: TRBJ2-5
V gene: TRBV5-1
clone size: medium-sized

CDR3 DNA: TGTGCCAGCAGTTACAACGGAGATCAGCCCCAGCATTTT
CDR3 protein: CASSYNGDQPQHF
D gene: .
J gene: TRBJ1-5
V gene: TRBV6-6
clone size: many

CDR3 DNA: TGCGCCAGCAGCCCAACCTTCGGCCATCAGCCCCAGCATTTT
CDR3 protein: CASSPTFGHQPQHF
D gene: .
J gene: TRBJ1-5
V gene: TRBV5-1
clone size: many

CDR3 DNA: TGTGCCAGCAGTACCCTAGGACAGTGGGGATCGTACGAGCAGTACTTC
CDR3 protein: CASSTLGQWGSYEQYF
D gene: .
J gene: TRBJ2-7
V gene: TRBV6-5
clone size: few

CDR3 DNA: TGCAGTGCTAGAGAGGACTTAGCGGGAGACACCGGGGAGCTGTTTTTT
CDR3 protein: CSAREDLAGDTGELFF
D gene: TRBD2
J gene: TRBJ2-2
V gene: TRBV20-1
clone size: many

CDR3 DNA: TGTGCCAGCAGACGACAGTCTAACACCGGGGAGCTGTTTTTT
CDR3 protein: CASRRQSNTGELFF
D gene: .
J gene: TRBJ2-2
V gene: TRBV14
clone size: many

CDR3 DNA: TGTGCCAGCAGCTTAACAGTTCTAGATACGCAGTATTTT
CDR3 protein: CASSLTVLDTQYF
D gene: .
J gene: TRBJ2-3
V gene: TRBV7-2
clone size: many

CDR3 DNA: TGTGCCAGCAGTTCCCGGCAGGCTGAAGCTTTCTTT
CDR3 protein: CASSSRQAEAFF
D gene: .
J gene: TRBJ1-1
V gene: TRBV27
clone size: many

CDR3 DNA: TGTGCCAGCAGTTACCCCGCGGGGGGACAGGGAAGCTCCTACGAGCAGTACTTC
CDR3 protein: CASSYPAGGQGSSYEQYF
D gene: .
J gene: TRBJ2-7
V gene: TRBV6-6
clone size: many

CDR3 DNA: TGCGCCAGCAGAGGAGGGACTAGCGGAGAGACCCAGTACTTC
CDR3 protein: CASRGGTSGETQYF
D gene: TRBD2
J gene: TRBJ2-5
V gene: TRBV5-1
clone size: few

CDR3 DNA: TGTGCCAGCAGCATGGGGACTAGAGAGCAGTACTTC
CDR3 protein: CASSMGTREQYF
D gene: TRBD2
J gene: TRBJ2-7
V gene: TRBV13
clone size: .

CDR3 DNA: TGTGCCAGCAGTTCCGGGACTAGCACAAAGACCCAGTACTTC
CDR3 protein: CASSSGTSTKTQYF
D gene: TRBD2
J gene: TRBJ2-5
V gene: TRBV28
clone size: many

CDR3 DNA: TGTGCCTGGAGTGCAAACCTCCGGGAAGATGGCTACACCTTC
CDR3 protein: CAWSANLREDGYTF
D gene: .
J gene: TRBJ1-2
V gene: TRBV30
clone size: many

CDR3 DNA: TGTGCCAGCAGTTTAGTTGACAGGGGCTATGGCTACACCTTC
CDR3 protein: CASSLVDRGYGYTF
D gene: TRBD1
J gene: TRBJ1-2
V gene: TRBV12-3/TRBV12-4
clone size: many

CDR3 DNA: TGTGCCAGCAGCCAAGATGGTAGGGGTGATAACTATGGCTACACCTTC
CDR3 protein: CASSQDGRGDNYGYTF
D gene: .
J gene: TRBJ1-2
V gene: TRBV4-2
clone size: many

CDR3 DNA: TGTGCCACCAGCAGAGATCGGGCAAGTAGCACAGATACGCAGTATTTT
CDR3 protein: CATSRDRASSTDTQYF
D gene: .
J gene: TRBJ2-3
V gene: TRBV15
clone size: many

CDR3 DNA: TGTGCCAGCAGCGGCACAGGACTAGCGACAAAAGAGACCCAGTACTTC
CDR3 protein: CASSGTGLATKETQYF
D gene: TRBD2
J gene: TRBJ2-5
V gene: TRBV5-6
clone size: many

CDR3 DNA: TGTGCCAGCAGCTTGGGTGGGCGTGAGCAGTTCTTC
CDR3 protein: CASSLGGREQFF
D gene: .
J gene: TRBJ2-1
V gene: TRBV7-9
clone size: few

CDR3 DNA: TGTGCCACCAGGATCGGGTGGGGGGGTGATACGCAGTATTTT
CDR3 protein: CATRIGWGGDTQYF
D gene: TRBD2
J gene: TRBJ2-3
V gene: TRBV24-1
clone size: many

CDR3 DNA: TGCAGTGCCCCCGAGGGACTATTCACAGATACGCAGTATTTT
CDR3 protein: CSAPEGLFTDTQYF
D gene: TRBD2
J gene: TRBJ2-3
V gene: TRBV20-1
clone size: many

CDR3 DNA: TGCGCCAGCAGTCACCCCGCAAGGACGTTGGATCAGCCCCAGAATTTT
CDR3 protein: CASSHPARTLDQPQNF
D gene: .
J gene: TRBJ1-5
V gene: TRBV4-1
clone size: few

CDR3 DNA: TGTGCCAGCAGTTTGGTAGGGAATAGCAATCAGCCCCAGCATTTT
CDR3 protein: CASSLVGNSNQPQHF
D gene: .
J gene: TRBJ1-5
V gene: TRBV27
clone size: many

CDR3 DNA: TGCGCCAGCAGCAACGACAGGGGGAACACTGAAGCTTTCTTT
CDR3 protein: CASSNDRGNTEAFF
D gene: TRBD1
J gene: TRBJ1-1
V gene: TRBV5-1
clone size: many

CDR3 DNA: TGTGCCAGCATCCCCGGGAGGGCCGACACCGGGGAGCTGTTTTTT
CDR3 protein: CASIPGRADTGELFF
D gene: TRBD2
J gene: TRBJ2-2
V gene: TRBV6-6
clone size: few

CDR3 DNA: TGCGCCAGCAGCCAAGTGTCAAAGGTCAATGAGCAGTTCTTC
CDR3 protein: CASSQVSKVNEQFF
D gene: .
J gene: TRBJ2-1
V gene: TRBV4-1
clone size: .

CDR3 DNA: TGCGCCAGCAGCGCGGGACATACGCAGTATTTT
CDR3 protein: CASSAGHTQYF
D gene: .
J gene: TRBJ2-3
V gene: TRBV5-1
clone size: many

CDR3 DNA: TGCAGCGTGCGCGGACGGACTAGCGGAGAGACAGATACGCAGTATTTT
CDR3 protein: CSVRGRTSGETDTQYF
D gene: TRBD2
J gene: TRBJ2-3
V gene: TRBV29-1
clone size: many

CDR3 DNA: TGTGCCAGCAGTGCAGGCACAGATACGCAGTATTTT
CDR3 protein: CASSAGTDTQYF
D gene: .
J gene: TRBJ2-3
V gene: TRBV6-4
clone size: few

CDR3 DNA: TGTGCCAGCTCACCACCGGGTACTGGGGCCAACGTCCTGACTTTC
CDR3 protein: CASSPPGTGANVLTF
D gene: .
J gene: TRBJ2-6
V gene: TRBV18
clone size: many

CDR3 DNA: TGTGCCAGCAGGAGACAACAACCTAATGAAAAACTGTTTTTT
CDR3 protein: CASRRQQPNEKLFF
D gene: .
J gene: TRBJ1-4
V gene: TRBV27
clone size: .

CDR3 DNA: TGTGCCAGCACCGAGGGAGGATCTCAGGCTAACTATGGCTACACCTTC
CDR3 protein: CASTEGGSQANYGYTF
D gene: .
J gene: TRBJ1-2
V gene: TRBV12-3/TRBV12-4
clone size: many

CDR3 DNA: TGCAGCGTTGGGGGGGACAGGGGGTCCAACGAGCAGTACTTC
CDR3 protein: CSVGGDRGSNEQYF
D gene: TRBD1
J gene: TRBJ2-7
V gene: TRBV29-1
clone size: many

CDR3 DNA: TGCGCCAGCAGCTTGGACGTGGGGGAGGACGGCTACACCTTC
CDR3 protein: CASSLDVGEDGYTF
D gene: .
J gene: TRBJ1-2
V gene: TRBV5-1
clone size: medium-sized

CDR3 DNA: TGTGCCAGCAGTTGGACAGATCACGAGCAGTACTTC
CDR3 protein: CASSWTDHEQYF
D gene: .
J gene: TRBJ2-7
V gene: TRBV7-9
clone size: many

CDR3 DNA: TGTGCCTGGAGCCGGACAGGGGACTTGGCCAAAAACATTCAGTACTTC
CDR3 protein: CAWSRTGDLAKNIQYF
D gene: TRBD1
J gene: TRBJ2-4
V gene: TRBV30
clone size: many

CDR3 DNA: TGTGCCAGCAGCCAAGTTGATAGCGGGGGAACAGATACGCAGTATTTT
CDR3 protein: CASSQVDSGGTDTQYF
D gene: TRBD2
J gene: TRBJ2-3
V gene: TRBV3-1
clone size: many